A single sample is the source of the 17 T cell receptor beta chains below, sequenced in a study of cytomegalovirus exposure and HLA in healthy donors (dated by TCRdb to 2016 to 2017). The method behind the library was the immunoSEQ multiplex PCR assay. The multiplex PCR relied on a mix of 60 forward primers for TCR Vbeta segments and 13 reverse primers for TCR Jbeta segments. The immuneACCESS repertoire file appears here via TCRdb, limited to in-frame rearrangements. These files lack a portion of the clones; in checked studies, under half of the deficit traces to unresolved V genes, and the cause of the others is not known. The sample table lists around 71,000 clones, 60% to 70% of them with a count of one. The top ten clonotypes cover roughly 5.6% of the sample. Input material: PBMCs. All receptors derive from a man aged 25 to 40 in good health and CMV-seropositive.

This clone was seen once. The chain couples TRBV15 to TRBJ2-5; 13 bases match TRBD2. Per the germline V gene, CDR1 is LNHNV and CDR2 is YYDKDF (reference sequence). CDR3 length: 16 residues. V was pared by 5 bases and J by 1 base, with 4 bases of the junction left unmatched. As DNA, the CDR3 is TGTGCCACCAGCCCTACTAGCGGGAGGGCCCAAGAGACCCAGTACTTC. The encoded protein is CATSPTSGRAQETQYF.

V is TRBV2 and J is TRBJ1-4; TRBD1 matches 7 bases. Per germline, CDR1 SNHLY and CDR2 FYNNEI. The CDR3 length is 13 residues. V was pared by 8 bases and J by 7 bases, with 7 bases of the junction left unmatched. The CDR3 is CASGGGAGEKLFF. The CDR3 DNA sequence: TGTGCCAGCGGAGGGGGCGCCGGTGAAAAACTGTTTTTT.

This clone came up a few times. J is TRBJ2-1 and V is TRBV10-3, with 7 bases fitting TRBD2. V was pared by 4 bases and J by 8 bases, with 14 bases of the junction left unmatched. The CDR3 totals 16 residues. Germline lookup yields CDR1 ENHRY and CDR2 SYGVKD. The CDR3 coding sequence is TGTGCCATCAGTGGCTATTCTAGCGGCTCTACGGATGAGCAGTTCTTC. It yields the protein CAISGYSSGSTDEQFF.

The rearrangement joins TRBV11-2 to TRBJ2-1, with TRBD1 as a possible D gene (6 bases). CDR1 and CDR2 from the germline V gene are SGHAT and FQNNGV. CDR3 length: 16 amino acids. V lost 0 bases and J 9 bases, leaving 18 bases between the germline ends. The CDR3 DNA follows: TGTGCCAGCAGCTTAGACGTCGGTGTTCTAGGGGGTGAGCAGTTCTTC. As protein: CASSLDVGVLGGEQFF.

This clone was recorded only once. The chain recombines TRBV5-1 with TRBJ1-6; TRBD1 might be the D (5 bases). Deletions cut 0 bases from V and 10 bases from J, with 11 bases between. Germline lookup yields CDR1 SGHRS and CDR2 YFSETQ. The CDR3 spans 14 residues. DNA of the CDR3: TGCGCCAGCAGCTTGGAAGGGGTCGGGTCACCCCTCCACTTT. This gives the protein CASSLEGVGSPLHF.

The CDR3 protein is CASTRLAVGNEQFF. CDR3 in DNA: TGTGCCAGCACCAGACTAGCGGTGGGCAATGAGCAGTTCTTC. This rearrangement joins TRBV6-5 to TRBJ2-1, with 9 bases aligning to TRBD2. This CDR3 has 14 amino acids. V trimming: 7 bases; J trimming: 6 bases; junction bases outside the gene matches: 7. CDR1 is MNHEY and CDR2 is SVGAGI in the germline V gene.

The chain is built from TRBV5-4 and TRBJ1-2, with D hard to call. CDR1 and CDR2 (germline): SGHNT, YYREEE (reference sequence). The CDR3 totals 13 residues. Trimming left V 4 bases short and J 4 bases short, with 11 bases between. CDR3 region: CASSPPLSYGYTF. The CDR3 DNA is TGTGCCAGCAGCCCCCCACTTAGCTATGGCTACACCTTC.

This clone has a single count. V gene TRBV20-1 combines with J gene TRBJ2-5, with no clear D. Trimming left V 3 bases short and J 4 bases short, with 6 bases between. Looked up from germline, CDR1 is DFQATT and CDR2 is SNEGSKA (reference sequence). The length of the CDR3 is 11 residues. CDR3 nucleotide sequence: TGCAGTGCTAGCCCCCGAGAGACCCAGTACTTC. It specifies CSASPRETQYF.

In this sample, this clone turned up once. The gene calls are TRBV5-1 and TRBJ2-5, with TRBD2 matching over 12 bases. Germline V gene data show CDR1 as SGHRS and CDR2 as YFSETQ. The CDR3 sequence is 15 residues long. Trimming at V came to 4 bases and at J to 9 bases, leaving 10 bases not matched to a gene. The DNA for the CDR3 is TGCGCCAGCAGCCTTTCGGAGACTAGCGGGGGTTCCCAGTACTTC. It yields the protein CASSLSETSGGSQYF.

The chain uses TRBV7-3 and TRBJ2-3; the match to TRBD2 covers 14 bases. Germline V gene sequence: CDR1 SGHTA, CDR2 FQGTGA. The CDR3 loop spans 17 amino acids. V was clipped by 5 bases and J by 5 bases; unmatched bases: 9. The CDR3 loop reads CASSPQGTSGREDTQYF. The CDR3, as DNA: TGTGCCAGCAGCCCACAAGGGACTAGCGGGAGAGAAGATACGCAGTATTTT. The variable domain in full, with the rest retrieved from reference TRBV7-3 and TRBJ2-3, is GAGVSQTPSNKVTEKGKYVELRCDPISGHTALYWYRQSLGQGPEFLIYFQGTGAADDSGLPNDRFFAVRPEGSVSTLKIQRTERGDSAVYLCASSPQGTSGREDTQYFGPGTRLTVL.

The V gene is TRBV5-5, the J gene TRBJ1-4; 8 nucleotides line up with TRBD1. Germline trimming cut 4 bases from V and 4 bases from J; bases unmatched to any gene: 9. From germline, CDR1 is SGHKS and CDR2 YYEKEE (reference sequence). CDR3 length equals 16 residues. The CDR3 DNA is TGTGCCAGCAGCCAAGACAGGGGCGGTGGTAATGAAAAACTGTTTTTT. Residues: CASSQDRGGGNEKLFF. Looking up the rest from reference TRBV5-5 and TRBJ1-4 gives the full variable domain: DAGVTQSPTHLIKTRGQQVTLRCSPISGHKSVSWYQQVLGQGPQFIFQYYEKEERGRGNFPDRFSARQFPNYSSELNVNALLLGDSALYLCASSQDRGGGNEKLFFGSGTQLSVL.

In this sample, this clone turned up once. V gene TRBV6-1 combines with J gene TRBJ2-5; D perhaps matches TRBD2 (6 bases). The germline gives CDR1 MNHNS, CDR2 SASEGT. There are 13 residues in the CDR3. The germline V and J ends were trimmed by 7 bases and 9 bases, with 18 bases remaining between them. The CDR3 DNA reads TGTGCCAGCAACCTTCCGGGAGACGGGTCCCAGTACTTC. This sequence encodes CASNLPGDGSQYF.

The chain links TRBV2 to TRBJ1-4, with a tentative D call TRBD1 (6 bases). Deletions cut 4 bases from V and 7 bases from J, with 13 bases between. Germline V lookup: CDR1 SNHLY, CDR2 FYNNEI. The CDR3 runs 14 residues. CDR3 loop: CASSVEAGAEKLFF. The CDR3, as DNA: TGTGCCAGCAGTGTGGAAGCAGGGGCTGAAAAACTGTTTTTT.

This clone appeared a single time. The chain links TRBV7-3 to TRBJ2-2; 9 bases fit TRBD1. Per germline, CDR1 SGHTA and CDR2 FQGTGA. V shed 5 bases and J 3 bases; nucleotides not matched to a gene: 7. The length of the CDR3 is 16 residues. CDR3 sequence: CASSPQTGGHTGELFF. The DNA for the CDR3 is TGTGCCAGCAGCCCTCAAACAGGGGGCCACACCGGGGAGCTGTTTTTT.

The CDR3 DNA reads TGCAGCGGTCAGGGGGAGAACTATGGCTACACCTTC. Translating gives CSGQGENYGYTF. This rearrangement joins TRBV29-1 to TRBJ1-2, with 7 bases lining up with TRBD1. The CDR3 contains 12 residues. After removal of 7 bases from V and 2 bases from J, the junction contained 4 bases not matched to a gene. Germline CDR1 reads SQVTM; CDR2 reads ANQGSEA.

This clone was found once. This chain joins TRBV7-6 and TRBJ2-3, with no clear D. CDR1 and CDR2 from the germline V gene are SGHVS and FNYEAQ. This CDR3 is 10 amino acids long. CDR3: CGRLADTQYF. CDR3 coding DNA: TGTGGCCGACTCGCAGATACGCAGTATTTT. Using reference TRBV7-6 and TRBJ2-3 for the parts outside the CDR3, the full variable domain is GAGVSQSPRYKVTKRGQDVALRCDPISGHVSLYWYRQALGQGPEFLTYFNYEAQQDKSGLPNDRFSAERPEGSISTLTIQRTEQRDSAMYRCGRLADTQYFGPGTRLTVL.

Here the CDR3 reads CASRDNRDEQYF. For the CDR3, the DNA is TGTGCCAGCAGGGACAATCGAGACGAGCAGTACTTC. V and J are TRBV2 and TRBJ2-7; perhaps TRBD1 as D (5 bases). This CDR3 region has 12 residues. CDR1 and CDR2 (germline): SNHLY, FYNNEI. Trimming took off 6 bases at V and 5 bases at J, with 11 bases between the two ends.